Listed here are 14 T cell receptor beta chains from one sample, sequenced in a study of blood T cell repertoires in COVID-19. Using immunoSEQ multiplex PCR, the repertoire was profiled, and TCRdb retains in-frame clones only, with some absent. This sample carries roughly 150,000 clones, about 90% of them seen once, and the ten largest clones take 3% to 4%. Material for sequencing was peripheral blood. The receptor source for this set is a woman in her 70s with acute or convalescent COVID-19.

This clone was seen only once. The CDR3 sequence is CATSDSGQGITGELFF. DNA for the CDR3: TGTGCCACCAGTGATTCGGGACAGGGGATCACCGGGGAGCTGTTTTTT. The V gene is TRBV24-1, the J gene TRBJ2-2; 10 positions agree with TRBD1. Per germline, CDR1 KGHDR and CDR2 SFDVKD. Losses at the gene ends were 2 bases for V and 4 bases for J; bases not matched to a gene: 3. This CDR3 has 16 residues.

This chain joins TRBV6-6 and TRBJ1-5, with a tentative D call TRBD1 (5 bases). V gave up 5 bases and J gave up 3 bases, with 14 bases separating them. The germline CDR1 and CDR2 sequences are MNHNY and SVGAGI (reference sequence). This CDR3 comprises 15 residues. The CDR3 protein is CASSTDAGYNQPQHF. The CDR3 DNA reads TGTGCCAGCAGTACCGATGCAGGGTACAATCAGCCCCAGCATTTT.

The chain has TRBV7-2 and TRBJ1-2; 7 bases map to TRBD1. The V segment lost 5 bases and the J segment 4 bases; nucleotides outside the gene matches: 10. Looked up from germline, CDR1 is SGHTA and CDR2 is FQGNSA. CDR3 length: 15 residues. The CDR3 loop is CASSGGTERTYGYTF. For the CDR3, the DNA is TGTGCCAGCAGCGGCGGGACAGAGAGGACCTATGGCTACACCTTC.

The chain uses TRBV27 and TRBJ1-2; 9 bases are a match to TRBD1. The V and J ends lost 5 bases and 2 bases, in that order; junction bases with no gene match: 3. Germline V gene sequence: CDR1 MNHEY, CDR2 SMNVEV (reference sequence). The CDR3 runs 14 residues. CDR3 loop: CASSAGTGNYGYTF. The CDR3 DNA reads as TGTGCCAGCAGTGCCGGGACAGGGAACTATGGCTACACCTTC.

CDR3 sequence (DNA): TGTGCCACCAGTGAGGGACAGGGTAGAAACACCATATATTTT. This sequence encodes CATSEGQGRNTIYF. The rearrangement uses TRBV24-1 and TRBJ1-3; 9 nucleotides line up with TRBD1. Trimming at V came to 4 bases and at J to 5 bases, leaving 2 bases not matched to a gene. The CDR3 totals 14 residues. Germline V gene lookup returns CDR1 KGHDR and CDR2 SFDVKD.

J is TRBJ1-2 and V is TRBV10-3; D ambiguous. V was shortened by 3 bases and J by 4 bases, with 3 bases between the two germline ends. This CDR3 comprises 11 residues. The germline CDR1 and CDR2 sequences are ENHRY and SYGVKD. The CDR3 coding sequence is TGTGCCATCAGTGACTCCTATGGCTACACCTTC. Translation gives CAISDSYGYTF.

The chain employs TRBV19 and TRBJ1-2, with D uncertain. Germline loops: CDR1 LNHDA, CDR2 SQIVND (reference sequence). V lost 3 bases, J lost 4 bases, and 21 bases lay in between. The CDR3 is made up of 17 amino acids. CDR3 loop: CASSIMEKTSPFYGYTF. The CDR3 DNA follows: TGTGCCAGTAGTATTATGGAGAAAACTTCCCCTTTCTATGGCTACACCTTC. Filled out from reference TRBV19 and TRBJ1-2, the complete variable domain reads DGGITQSPKYLFRKEGQNVTLSCEQNLNHDAMYWYRQDPGQGLRLIYYSQIVNDFQKGDIAEGYSVSREKKESFPLTVTSAQKNPTAFYLCASSIMEKTSPFYGYTFGSGTRLTVV.

The chain recombines TRBV29-1 with TRBJ2-1; 9 nucleotides agree with TRBD1. CDR3 length: 15 amino acids. The germline V gene has CDR1 SQVTM and CDR2 ANQGSEA. V lost 4 bases and J lost 0; bases outside the gene matches: 4. The CDR3 sequence is CSVGGGQGSYNEQFF. For the CDR3, the DNA is TGCAGCGTTGGGGGGGGACAGGGCTCCTACAATGAGCAGTTCTTC.

The rearrangement uses TRBV5-6 and TRBJ2-1; possible D gene TRBD2, 5 bases. V gave up 4 bases and J gave up 7 bases, with 21 bases separating them. Germline V lookup: CDR1 SGHDT, CDR2 YYEEEE. The CDR3 covers 16 residues. CDR3 in DNA: TGTGCCAGCAGCCCGGCTCCAACGGGAAAGGTGAATGAGCAGTTCTTC. It specifies CASSPAPTGKVNEQFF.

V usage is TRBV19 and J usage is TRBJ2-1; TRBD2 agrees at 9 bases. CDR1 and CDR2 (germline): LNHDA, SQIVND (reference sequence). The V gene end was trimmed by 0 bases and the J gene end by 15 bases; junction bases not matched to a gene: 6. The CDR3 extends over 13 amino acids. CDR3 DNA: TGTGCCAGTAGTATAGAGGTGCTAGCGGGATTGTTCTTC. Its translation: CASSIEVLAGLFF.

CDR3 DNA: TGCAGCGTGGGGGACAGGAACTATGGCTACACCTTC. Protein product: CSVGDRNYGYTF. The rearrangement uses TRBV29-1 and TRBJ1-2; 8 bases agree with TRBD1. Trimming at V came to 6 bases and at J to 2 bases, leaving 2 bases not matched to a gene. Germline CDR1 SQVTM, CDR2 ANQGSEA. This CDR3 comprises 12 residues.

The chain joins TRBV7-9 to TRBJ1-4; 7 bases map to TRBD1. Germline CDR1 reads SEHNR; CDR2 reads FQNEAQ (reference sequence). The CDR3 loop spans 18 amino acids. V shed 3 bases, J shed 0 bases, and the junction held 10 bases outside the gene matches. This CDR3 reads CASSFQGQKLATNEKLFF. For the CDR3, the DNA is TGTGCCAGCAGCTTTCAGGGACAGAAACTTGCAACTAATGAAAAACTGTTTTTT.

The chain couples TRBV3-1 (or the pseudogene TRBV3-2) to TRBJ2-1; the match to TRBD2 covers 8 bases. Germline trimming cut 1 base from V and 15 bases from J; bases unmatched to any gene: 8. There are 13 residues in the CDR3. In germline, CDR1 is LGHDT, CDR2 YNNKEL (reference sequence). CDR3 sequence (DNA): TGTGCCAGCAGCCAAGGTGAGGCGGGAGGCAGGTTCTTC. It specifies CASSQGEAGGRFF.

The chain has TRBV6-2 or TRBV6-3 and TRBJ2-3; D perhaps matches TRBD1 (6 bases). This CDR3 comprises 16 residues. The V end lost 2 bases, the J end lost 0 bases, and 12 bases lay between the germline ends. Germline V CDR1 and CDR2: MNHEY, SVGEGT. CDR3 protein: CASSYVTGRSTDTQYF. The CDR3 bases are TGTGCCAGCAGTTACGTTACAGGGAGAAGCACAGATACGCAGTATTTT.